This paragraph covers one TCR beta chain sequence. The data were taken from a study of cytomegalovirus exposure and HLA in healthy donors. Vbeta (60) and Jbeta (13) primers were used in the PCR. Using immunoSEQ multiplex PCR, the repertoire was profiled, and TCRdb retains in-frame clones only, with some absent. The sample includes approximately 35,000 clones, approximately 67% of them seen just once. V was cut by 4 bases and J by 0 bases, with 14 bases left in between. Germline CDR1 LNHDA, CDR2 SQIVND (reference sequence). The CDR3 spans 16 residues. The sample consisted of PBMCs. This rearrangement joins TRBV19 to TRBJ2-3, with D possibly TRBD1 on 6 matching bases. This receptor was identified in a man in his forties or fifties in good health and CMV-seropositive. In DNA form, the CDR3 reads TGTGCCAGTAGTAGGGTTGACAGGCTTAGCACAGATACGCAGTATTTT. It is translated as CASSRVDRLSTDTQYF.